The following is a TCR beta chain sequence with its context. Data came from immunoSEQ multiplex PCR; TCRdb stores just in-frame clones and leaves some out. The sample lists 250,000 to 300,000 clones; almost 95% were seen once. The data were obtained in a study of T cell responses to AZD1222 COVID-19 vaccine. The CDR3 is 12 residues long. Trimming shortened V by 6 bases and J by 8 bases, and 10 bases separated the two germline ends. The chain uses TRBV12-3 or TRBV12-4 and TRBJ1-4; D is perhaps TRBD1 (5 bases). The sequence was collected from an adult who received the AZD1222 COVID-19 vaccine. Sequencing was performed on peripheral blood, taken 28 days after the second AZD1222 dose. CDR3 residues: CASSWGGEKLFF. The CDR3 coding sequence is TGTGCCAGCAGCTGGGGGGGAGAAAAACTGTTTTTT.